This TCR beta chain is drawn from a study of control samples from healthy donors and cancer patients. Trimming cost V 6 bases and J 3 bases, with 6 bases left between them. The germline V gene has CDR1 MNHEY and CDR2 SVGAGI. The CDR3 runs to 11 residues. Repertoires were generated with immunoSEQ multiplex PCR, while TCRdb's copy carries only in-frame clones and drops some. The sample shows roughly 170,000 clones, roughly 93% of them seen only once. This sequence originates from a woman aged 55-70 years in good health. This chain links TRBV6-5 with TRBJ2-7; D is ambiguous. Sequencing was done on a sample of blood. CDR3 amino acids: CASRTIYEQYF. CDR3 coding DNA: TGTGCCAGCAGAACTATCTACGAGCAGTACTTC.